This is a list of T cell receptor beta chains from one sample in a study of shared clonotypes between healthy human individuals. TCRdb keeps only in-frame clones here, not all; method: immunoSEQ multiplex PCR. The table includes around 750,000 clones, 74% detected once. Sequencing used memory CD4+ T cells sorted from blood. The receptors were gathered from a woman aged 30 to 39 in good health. Each CDR3 is given with its conserved first and last residue. A D gene is named only where the DNA matches it firmly. A row's size may be missing; if present it is once, few, many or a size class.

>TRBV6-5|TRBJ1-4|-|-
TGTGCCAGCAGTTACTCGGCAACTAATGAAAAACTGTTTTTT
CASSYSATNEKLFF
>TRBV5-1|TRBJ2-7|-|-
TGCGCCAGCAGCTTGGCCGGGTCAGGGCAAAACTACGAGCAGTACTTC
CASSLAGSGQNYEQYF
>TRBV19|TRBJ2-3|TRBD2|once
TGTGCCAGTAGTAAGGTAGCGGGAGGGCCCCTCGCCACAGATACGCAGTATTTT
CASSKVAGGPLATDTQYF
>TRBV18|TRBJ1-3|-|-
TGTGCCAGCTCACCACGGAAACTTTCGAGCTCTGGAAACACCATATATTTT
CASSPRKLSSSGNTIYF
>TRBV4-2|TRBJ2-3|-|-
TGTGCCAGCAGCCAAGACAGGGCCACAGATACGCAGTATTTT
CASSQDRATDTQYF
>TRBV5-1|TRBJ2-1|-|-
TGCGCCAGCAGCTTGGACGACGGGTCTAGGTCTTCCTACAATGAGCAGTTCTTC
CASSLDDGSRSSYNEQFF
>TRBV18|TRBJ2-7|-|-
TGTGCCAGCTCACTACGGGACGGACCCTACGAGCAGTACTTC
CASSLRDGPYEQYF
>TRBV27|TRBJ1-1|-|-
TGTGCCAGCAGTGCCTACAGGGTCACTGAAGCTTTCTTT
CASSAYRVTEAFF
>TRBV11-2|TRBJ1-2|-|few
TGTGCCAGCAGCAGCTTCGACTATGGCTACACCTTC
CASSSFDYGYTF
>TRBV6-5|TRBJ2-7|-|once
TGTGCCAGCAGTTACAGCTCCGGATACTCCTACGAGCAGTACTTC
CASSYSSGYSYEQYF
>TRBV29-1|TRBJ2-1|TRBD2|-
TGCAGCGCCCAAGGGGGACTAGCGGAAAACGACTACAATGAGCAGTTCTTC
CSAQGGLAENDYNEQFF
>TRBV6-5|TRBJ2-7|-|once
TGTGCCAGCAGTTACGCCCGGGGACTCTCCTACGAGCAGTACTTC
CASSYARGLSYEQYF
>TRBV9|TRBJ2-7|TRBD1|-
TGTGCCAGCAGCGCCAACCCGGGACAGGGGGCGTCCGAGCAGTACTTC
CASSANPGQGASEQYF
>TRBV7-2|TRBJ1-5|-|-
TGTGCCAGCAGCGCCGGGACCGTACTTTATAGCAATCAGCCCCAGCATTTT
CASSAGTVLYSNQPQHF
>TRBV5-1|TRBJ1-3|-|-
TGCGCCAGCAGCCCCAGGGGCAGCTACTCAACGGCGGGAAACACCATATATTTT
CASSPRGSYSTAGNTIYF
>TRBV7-2|TRBJ1-2|TRBD1|-
TGTGCCAGCAGCACCGGGACAGGGGGCTTTTCGGGCGGCTACACCTTC
CASSTGTGGFSGGYTF